Below are 21 T cell receptor beta chains sequenced from a single sample in a study of cytomegalovirus exposure and HLA in healthy donors. Assay used: immunoSEQ multiplex PCR; TCRdb lists only in-frame clones, some missing. The data hold roughly 100,000 clones, with less than 95% observed a single time. Sequenced input: PBMCs. These receptors all stem from a woman aged 18 to 35 in good health and CMV-seronegative.

V and J are TRBV5-1 and TRBJ2-1; 7 bases map to TRBD1. Germline-derived CDR1 and CDR2 are SGHRS and YFSETQ. The CDR3 extends over 15 amino acids. Trimming at V came to 1 base and at J to 8 bases, leaving 9 bases not matched to a gene. CDR3 protein: CASSLSTGKVDEQFF. The CDR3 bases are TGCGCCAGCAGCTTGTCGACAGGGAAGGTTGATGAGCAGTTCTTC.

The chain has TRBV5-1 and TRBJ1-1, with 7 bases lining up with TRBD1. The CDR3 is 13 residues long. V lost 4 bases, J lost 7 bases, and 7 bases stayed unmatched. CDR1 and CDR2 (germline): SGHRS, YFSETQ. CDR3 residues: CASSPRQGGEAFF. Written as DNA, the CDR3 is TGCGCCAGCAGCCCTCGACAGGGCGGTGAAGCTTTCTTT.

This chain uses TRBV18 with TRBJ1-5; maybe TRBD1 (5 bases). CDR1 KGHSH and CDR2 LQKENI come from the germline V gene. There are 17 residues in the CDR3. Trimming cost V 3 bases and J 0 bases, with 15 bases left between them. The CDR3 region has the DNA TGTGCCAGCTCACCTAATACCCAGGGTTATAGCAATCAGCCCCAGCATTTT. Its translation: CASSPNTQGYSNQPQHF.

Worth noting for this clone: This sample also contains other DNA sequences that code for the same CDR3. The chain couples TRBV5-1 to TRBJ1-1; D remains ambiguous. The germline CDR1 and CDR2 sequences are SGHRS and YFSETQ. The CDR3 runs 12 residues. Trimming cost V 1 base and J 5 bases, with 6 bases left between them. As DNA, the CDR3 is TGCGCCAGCAGCTTGACCGGGACTGAAGCTTTCTTT. Its protein product is CASSLTGTEAFF.

The chain combines TRBV29-1 with TRBJ1-2; D is unclear. The CDR3 has 13 residues. V dropped 3 bases and J dropped 2 bases, with 10 bases sitting between them. Germline CDR1 SQVTM, CDR2 ANQGSEA. In DNA form, the CDR3 reads TGCAGCGTTGATGGACTCCTGAACTATGGCTACACCTTC. The encoded protein is CSVDGLLNYGYTF.

The chain employs TRBV7-2 and TRBJ2-7; D not certain. This CDR3 comprises 12 residues. The germline V gene has CDR1 SGHTA and CDR2 FQGNSA. Trimming took 5 bases from V and 3 from J, leaving 8 bases between them. The CDR3 DNA reads TGTGCCAGCAGCCCCCCGGGCTACGAGCAGTACTTC. Protein product: CASSPPGYEQYF. Combining the CDR3 with reference TRBV7-2 and TRBJ2-7 gives the whole variable domain GAGVSQSPSNKVTEKGKDVELRCDPISGHTALYWYRQSLGQGLEFLIYFQGNSAPDKSGLPSDRFSAERTGGSVSTLTIQRTQQEDSAVYLCASSPPGYEQYFGPGTRLTVT.

The CDR3 loop reads CASSLDRGSYNEQFF. In DNA form, the CDR3 reads TGCGCCAGCAGCTTGGACCGCGGCTCCTACAATGAGCAGTTCTTC. The chain employs TRBV5-1 and TRBJ2-1; D remains unclear. Between the trimmed V and J ends, which lost 0 bases and 0 bases, there was a span of 7 bases. CDR3 length: 15 amino acids. Germline V gives CDR1 SGHRS, CDR2 YFSETQ.

This clone was picked up one time. The rearrangement joins TRBV6-6 to TRBJ1-1, with D uncertain. CDR1 MNHNY and CDR2 SVGAGI come from the germline V gene (reference sequence). V lost 6 bases and J lost 4, with 15 bases in between. This CDR3 is 14 amino acids long. CDR3 DNA sequence: TGTGCCAGCAGCCCGCGGGTGGGGAGCACTGAAGCTTTCTTT. It codes for CASSPRVGSTEAFF.

The rearrangement links TRBV11-3 to TRBJ2-7; 7 bases map to TRBD1. V shed 5 bases and J 2 bases; nucleotides not matched to a gene: 9. Germline loops: CDR1 SGHNT, CDR2 YENEEA. The CDR3 covers 15 residues. The chain's CDR3 is CASSLEGQIAYEQYF. The CDR3 nucleotides are TGTGCCAGCAGCCTCGAGGGACAGATCGCCTACGAGCAGTACTTC.

The chain combines TRBV9 with TRBJ2-2; D gene unclear. Germline V gives CDR1 SGDLS, CDR2 YYNGEE. Trimming removed 3 bases from V and 2 bases from J, with 8 bases in between. The CDR3 loop spans 14 amino acids. The CDR3 sequence is CASSGRQNTGELFF. DNA for the CDR3: TGTGCCAGCAGCGGTCGACAAAACACCGGGGAGCTGTTTTTT.

In DNA, the CDR3 is TGCAGCGTTGAGATCGACAGAAACTACGAGCAGTACTTC. It is translated as CSVEIDRNYEQYF. The genes are TRBV29-1 and TRBJ2-7, with TRBD1 as a possible D gene (5 bases). The V gene lost 3 bases and the J gene lost 3 bases, with 12 bases spanning the gap. The germline CDR1 and CDR2 sequences are SQVTM and ANQGSEA. The CDR3 sequence is 13 residues long.

The gene calls are TRBV9 and TRBJ2-2; D gene ambiguous. Per germline, CDR1 SGDLS and CDR2 YYNGEE. The CDR3 has 14 residues. V lost 3 bases and J 2 bases, leaving 8 bases between the germline ends. CDR3: CASSGNINTGELFF. The CDR3 region has the DNA TGTGCCAGCAGCGGTAATATAAACACCGGGGAGCTGTTTTTT.

The J gene is TRBJ1-5, the V gene TRBV2, with 9 bases that match TRBD1. Losses at the gene ends were 3 bases for V and 3 bases for J; bases not matched to a gene: 6. Germline V gene lookup returns CDR1 SNHLY and CDR2 FYNNEI. CDR3 length: 16 residues. CDR3 residues: CASSDPGQGYNQPQHF. For the CDR3, the DNA is TGTGCCAGCAGTGATCCGGGACAGGGATACAATCAGCCCCAGCATTTT.

The CDR3 DNA reads as TGTGCCAGTAGTACCAGACAGGTCGCAGATACGCAGTATTTT. Its protein is CASSTRQVADTQYF. The V and J genes are TRBV19 and TRBJ2-3, with a tentative D call TRBD1 (6 bases). The CDR3 has 14 residues. The germline gives CDR1 LNHDA, CDR2 SQIVND (reference sequence). Trimming pared 4 bases from V and 4 bases from J, leaving 12 bases between.

This chain connects TRBV5-4 to TRBJ1-1; D ambiguous. Germline V gene sequence: CDR1 SGHNT, CDR2 YYREEE (reference sequence). V was trimmed by 0 bases and J by 7 bases, leaving 7 bases between them. The CDR3 contains 12 residues. The CDR3 DNA reads TGTGCCAGCAGCTTGGACACAAATGAAGCTTTCTTT. Protein product: CASSLDTNEAFF.

The J gene is TRBJ2-5, the V gene TRBV11-3; 7 nucleotides match TRBD1. Germline values: CDR1 SGHNT, CDR2 YENEEA. There are 15 residues in the CDR3. Trimming at V came to 0 bases and at J to 4 bases, leaving 5 bases not matched to a gene. CDR3 residues: CASSLEGQGVETQYF. CDR3 bases: TGTGCCAGCAGCTTAGAGGGGCAGGGGGTAGAGACCCAGTACTTC.

The chain has TRBV11-2 and TRBJ2-7; 8 positions match TRBD2. The CDR3 is 15 amino acids. The germline V gene encodes CDR1 SGHAT and CDR2 FQNNGV. V lost 1 base, J lost 1 base, and 3 bases stayed unmatched. The CDR3 DNA is TGTGCCAGCAGCTTAGCGGGAGGGGTTTCCTACGAGCAGTACTTC. Its protein product is CASSLAGGVSYEQYF. Looking up the rest from reference TRBV11-2 and TRBJ2-7 gives the full variable domain: EAGVAQSPRYKIIEKRQSVAFWCNPISGHATLYWYQQILGQGPKLLIQFQNNGVVDDSQLPKDRFSAERLKGVDSTLKIQPAKLEDSAVYLCASSLAGGVSYEQYFGPGTRLTVT.

The genes are TRBV19 and TRBJ2-6, with D perhaps matching TRBD1 (5 bases). V lost 1 base to trimming and J lost 4 bases, with 8 bases between them. Germline lookup yields CDR1 LNHDA and CDR2 SQIVND (reference sequence). This CDR3 has 15 residues. This chain's CDR3 is CASSIAGIGANVLTF. Written as DNA, the CDR3 is TGTGCCAGTAGTATAGCAGGGATAGGGGCCAACGTCCTGACTTTC.

The count of this clone is one. The chain combines TRBV6-5 with TRBJ1-1; D gene uncertain. CDR3 size: 13 residues. Trimming took 0 bases from V and 4 from J, leaving 6 bases between them. Germline values: CDR1 MNHEY, CDR2 SVGAGI. The CDR3 is CASSYSGSTEAFF. DNA for the CDR3: TGTGCCAGCAGTTACTCTGGGAGCACTGAAGCTTTCTTT.

CDR3 sequence: CASSPKGLKGLAYEQYF. CDR3 DNA sequence: TGTGCCAGCTCACCAAAGGGCCTCAAGGGGTTGGCCTACGAGCAGTACTTC. The chain couples TRBV18 to TRBJ2-7; possibly TRBD1 for D (5 bases). CDR1 and CDR2 from the germline V gene are KGHSH and LQKENI. CDR3 size: 17 residues. The V end was cut by 2 bases, the J end by 2 bases, with 19 bases between. Looking up the rest from reference TRBV18 and TRBJ2-7 gives the full variable domain: NAGVMQNPRHLVRRRGQEARLRCSPMKGHSHVYWYRQLPEEGLKFMVYLQKENIIDESGMPKERFSAEFPKEGPSILRIQQVVRGDSAAYFCASSPKGLKGLAYEQYFGPGTRLTVT.

The rearrangement joins TRBV27 to TRBJ2-7; D is uncertain. The CDR3 totals 14 residues. Trimming took 5 bases from V and 3 from J, leaving 14 bases between them. Germline loops: CDR1 MNHEY, CDR2 SMNVEV (reference sequence). CDR3 nucleotides: TGTGCCAGCAGTGGGCTGACCGCTTTCTACGAGCAGTACTTC. Its translation is CASSGLTAFYEQYF.